This T cell receptor beta chain came from a study of CD8+ T cells in alopecia areata. RNA, once extracted, was reverse transcribed into cDNA for use as the sequencing template. This table comes from immunoSEQ multiplex PCR, and its TCRdb copy is limited to in-frame clones, with some not included. The sample includes 110,000 to 150,000 clones, 40% to 55% seen only once; the top ten take more than 0.95%. CDR1 SGHTA and CDR2 FQGTGA come from the germline V gene. The CDR3 is 13 amino acids. Trimming took off 0 bases at V and 15 bases at J, with 15 bases between the two ends. The clonotype was recovered from a human donor with alopecia areata. The specimen comprised CD4+ T cells sorted from blood, sampled at week 0. V is TRBV7-3 and J is TRBJ2-1; D possibly matches TRBD1 or TRBD2 (5 bases each). In nucleotides, the CDR3 is TGTGCCAGCAGCTTAACGGCCGGGACGGGAAGGTTCTTC. Translating gives CASSLTAGTGRFF.